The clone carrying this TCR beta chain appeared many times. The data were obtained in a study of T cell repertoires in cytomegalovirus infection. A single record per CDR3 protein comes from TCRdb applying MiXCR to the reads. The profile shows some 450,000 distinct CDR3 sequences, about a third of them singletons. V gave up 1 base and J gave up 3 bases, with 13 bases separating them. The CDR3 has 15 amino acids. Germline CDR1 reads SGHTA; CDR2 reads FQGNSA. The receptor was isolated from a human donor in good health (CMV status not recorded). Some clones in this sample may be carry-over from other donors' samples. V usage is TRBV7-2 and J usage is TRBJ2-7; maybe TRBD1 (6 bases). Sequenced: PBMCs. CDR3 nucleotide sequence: TGTGCCAGCAGCTTAGTGGCGACAGGTGACTACGAGCAGTACTTC. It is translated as CASSLVATGDYEQYF.